Presented here are 12 T cell receptor beta chains from one specimen sequenced in a study of shared clonotypes between healthy human individuals. Method: immunoSEQ multiplex PCR; TCRdb's copy keeps in-frame clones and lacks some. This table has over 400,000 clones, roughly 80% appearing once. Source material: PBMCs. These receptor sequences come from a woman in her thirties or forties in good health. Some clones in this sample may be carry-over from other donors' samples.

V and J are TRBV6-4 and TRBJ2-2, with D unclear. V lost 0 bases and J lost 8, with 10 bases in between. CDR1 and CDR2 (germline): MRHNA, SNTAGT. The CDR3 length is 14 residues. CDR3 coding DNA: TGTGCCAGCAGTGACTCTGAGATATCGGGGGAGCTGTTTTTT. It is translated as CASSDSEISGELFF.

The chain carries TRBV19 and TRBJ1-1; possible D gene TRBD1, 5 bases. Looked up from germline, CDR1 is LNHDA and CDR2 is SQIVND (reference sequence). V was trimmed by 7 bases and J by 1 base, leaving 16 bases between them. CDR3 length: 15 amino acids. In DNA form, the CDR3 reads TGTGCCAGTACCCCCTCCGTGACAGCGAACACTGAAGCTTTCTTT. Its translation is CASTPSVTANTEAFF.

This chain joins TRBV4-1 and TRBJ2-7; D gene ambiguous. The CDR3 covers 15 residues. Trimming stripped 4 bases from V and 6 bases from J, with 19 bases between. CDR1 and CDR2 from the germline V gene are MGHRA and YSYEKL. In nucleotides, the CDR3 is TGCGCCAGCAGCCGAGCACCCTTGAGTAAAGGCGAGCAGTACTTC. It encodes CASSRAPLSKGEQYF.

The chain links TRBV30 to TRBJ1-5; D is possibly TRBD1 (5 bases). There are 13 residues in the CDR3. Germline V CDR1 and CDR2: GTSNPN, SVGIG (reference sequence). V was cut by 0 bases and J by 7 bases, with 10 bases left in between. The CDR3 protein is CAWSVAGRQPQHF. CDR3 sequence (DNA): TGTGCCTGGAGTGTGGCAGGGAGACAGCCCCAGCATTTT. The whole variable domain, filled in from reference TRBV30 and TRBJ1-5, reads SQTIHQWPATLVQPVGSPLSLECTVEGTSNPNLYWYRQAAGRGLQLLFYSVGIGQISSEVPQNLSASRPQDRQFILSSKKLLLSDSGFYLCAWSVAGRQPQHFGDGTRLSIL.

V and J are TRBV5-1 and TRBJ1-2; a weak D match, TRBD1 (5 bases). The CDR3 covers 14 residues. V lost 2 bases and J lost 3, with 11 bases in between. CDR1 is SGHRS and CDR2 is YFSETQ in the germline V gene. The CDR3 DNA reads TGCGCCAGCAGCTTAGGACAAGCGGACTATGGCTACACCTTC. Its protein product is CASSLGQADYGYTF.

This sequence joins TRBV5-1 and TRBJ2-3; 8 nucleotides match TRBD1. CDR1 is SGHRS and CDR2 is YFSETQ in the germline V gene. J was trimmed by 0 bases and V by 2 bases; bases with no gene match: 5. The CDR3 is 16 residues long. DNA of the CDR3: TGCGCCAGCAGCTTATACGGACAGGGTAGCACAGATACGCAGTATTTT. This sequence encodes CASSLYGQGSTDTQYF.

V and J are TRBV19 and TRBJ1-5; D perhaps matches TRBD1 (6 bases). CDR1 and CDR2 from the germline V gene are LNHDA and SQIVND (reference sequence). V dropped 3 bases and J dropped 6 bases, with 18 bases sitting between them. The length of the CDR3 is 16 residues. CDR3 nucleotide sequence: TGTGCCAGTAGTATCACGTTGGGGCAGGGGCGTCAGCCCCAGCATTTT. The encoded protein is CASSITLGQGRQPQHF.

With respect to this clone: A far larger clone differs by one base, so this is likely a read error. The rearrangement joins TRBV30 to TRBJ1-4; D is undetermined. Trimming stripped 0 bases from V and 0 bases from J, with 11 bases between. Germline assignment: CDR1 GTSNPN and CDR2 SVGIG (reference sequence). The CDR3 covers 16 residues. CDR3 sequence: CAWSVADHATNEKLFF. DNA of the CDR3: TGTGCCTGGAGTGTAGCTGACCACGCAACTAATGAAAAACTGTTTTTT. The full variable domain, with the rest looked up from reference TRBV30 and TRBJ1-4, is SQTIHQWPATLVQPVGSPLSLECTVEGTSNPNLYWYRQAAGRGLQLLFYSVGIGQISSEVPQNLSASRPQDRQFILSSKKLLLSDSGFYLCAWSVADHATNEKLFFGSGTQLSVL.

A note on this clone: A far larger clone lies a single base away; this is likely a read error. This chain uses TRBV5-6 with TRBJ2-1, with D unresolved. Trimming cost V 5 bases and J 6 bases, with 12 bases left between them. The CDR3 is 13 residues long. Germline lookup yields CDR1 SGHDT and CDR2 YYEEEE. The CDR3 sequence: CASSIVSGNEQFF. CDR3 bases: TGTGCCAGCAGTATAGTGTCTGGCAATGAGCAGTTCTTC.

Remarks on this clone: This is likely an artifact of a read error, given a far larger clone one base away. The J gene is TRBJ2-5, the V gene TRBV30, with 7 bases aligning to TRBD2. The ends lost 6 bases at V and 5 bases at J; junction bases unmatched: 6. Germline V gene lookup returns CDR1 GTSNPN and CDR2 SVGIG (reference sequence). This CDR3 comprises 12 residues. The CDR3 region has the DNA TGTGCCTGTAGCCCCGGGGGGGAGACCCAGTACTTC. This codes for CACSPGGETQYF.

The CDR3 DNA reads as TGTGCCAGCAGCCTACAGGGGGATGAAGCTTTCTTT. Protein product: CASSLQGDEAFF. The rearrangement links TRBV6-6 to TRBJ1-1, with TRBD1 matching over 8 bases. The CDR3 loop spans 12 amino acids. The V segment lost 6 bases and the J segment 7 bases; nucleotides outside the gene matches: 4. Germline-derived CDR1 and CDR2 are MNHNY and SVGAGI (reference sequence).

With regard to this clone: A far more abundant clone sits one base away, making this likely a read error. The rearrangement joins TRBV30 to TRBJ1-3, with D possibly being TRBD1 (5 bases). In germline, CDR1 is GTSNPN, CDR2 SVGIG (reference sequence). CDR3 size: 13 residues. Deletions cut 8 bases from V and 6 bases from J, with 17 bases between. The CDR3 coding sequence is TGTGCCCAGGTGGGGGGATTTGAAAACACCATATATTTT. It translates to CAQVGGFENTIYF.